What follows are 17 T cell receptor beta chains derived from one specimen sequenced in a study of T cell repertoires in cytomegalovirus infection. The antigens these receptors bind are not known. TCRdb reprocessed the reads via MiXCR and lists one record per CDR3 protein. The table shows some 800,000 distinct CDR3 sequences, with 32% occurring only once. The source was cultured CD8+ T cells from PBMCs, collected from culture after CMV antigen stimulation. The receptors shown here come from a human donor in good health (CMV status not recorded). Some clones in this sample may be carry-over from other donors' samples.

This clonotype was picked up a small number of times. CDR3 nucleotide sequence: TGTGCCAGCAGTTCGTCGGGTAACAATCAGCCCCAGCATTTT. This codes for CASSSSGNNQPQHF. This chain joins TRBV12-3 or TRBV12-4 and TRBJ1-5; no clear D. CDR3 length equals 14 residues. Trimming took 4 bases from V and 3 from J, leaving 10 bases between them.

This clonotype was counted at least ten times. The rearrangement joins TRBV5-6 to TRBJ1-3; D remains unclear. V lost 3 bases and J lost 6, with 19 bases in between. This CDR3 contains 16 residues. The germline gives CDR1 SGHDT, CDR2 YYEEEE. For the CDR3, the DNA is TGTGCCAGCAGCTCATCACTGACCCTAGGAGTAAACACCATATATTTT. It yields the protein CASSSSLTLGVNTIYF.

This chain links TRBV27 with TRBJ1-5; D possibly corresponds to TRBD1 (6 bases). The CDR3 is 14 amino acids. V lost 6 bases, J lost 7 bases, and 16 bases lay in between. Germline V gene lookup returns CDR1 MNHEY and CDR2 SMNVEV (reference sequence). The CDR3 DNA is TGTGCCAGCAGCGAGACAGGAAATTGGCAGCCCCAGCATTTT. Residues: CASSETGNWQPQHF.

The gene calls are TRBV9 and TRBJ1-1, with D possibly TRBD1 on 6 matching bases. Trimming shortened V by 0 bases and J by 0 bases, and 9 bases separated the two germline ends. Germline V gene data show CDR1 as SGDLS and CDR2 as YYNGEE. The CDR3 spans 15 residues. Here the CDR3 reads CASSVGDTLNTEAFF. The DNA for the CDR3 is TGTGCCAGCAGCGTAGGGGACACTTTGAACACTGAAGCTTTCTTT. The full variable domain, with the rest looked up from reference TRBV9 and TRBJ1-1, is DSGVTQTPKHLITATGQRVTLRCSPRSGDLSVYWYQQSLDQGLQFLIQYYNGEERAKGNILERFSAQQFPDLHSELNLSSLELGDSALYFCASSVGDTLNTEAFFGQGTRLTVV.

Here the CDR3 reads CASSSMGGATYEQYF. The DNA of the CDR3 is TGCGCCAGCAGCTCGATGGGGGGGGCGACATACGAGCAGTACTTC. The rearrangement joins TRBV4-1 to TRBJ2-7; a weak D match, TRBD2 (7 bases). Trimming cost V 5 bases and J 4 bases, with 18 bases left between them. CDR3 length: 15 amino acids. Looked up from germline, CDR1 is MGHRA and CDR2 is YSYEKL.

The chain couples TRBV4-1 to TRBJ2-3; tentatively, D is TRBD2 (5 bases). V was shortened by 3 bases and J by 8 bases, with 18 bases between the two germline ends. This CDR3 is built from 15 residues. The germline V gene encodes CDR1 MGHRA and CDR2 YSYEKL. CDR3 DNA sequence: TGCGCCAGCAGCCAGATTGCGGAGGCCACTACTACGCAGTATTTT. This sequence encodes CASSQIAEATTTQYF.

The CDR3: CASSPHARGQFF. The CDR3 nucleotides are TGTGCCAGCAGTCCTCATGCCCGGGGGCAGTTCTTC. V gene TRBV27 combines with J gene TRBJ2-1, with D perhaps TRBD2 (5 bases). The CDR3 spans 12 residues. Germline values: CDR1 MNHEY, CDR2 SMNVEV (reference sequence). V lost 5 bases to trimming and J lost 12 bases, with 14 bases between them.

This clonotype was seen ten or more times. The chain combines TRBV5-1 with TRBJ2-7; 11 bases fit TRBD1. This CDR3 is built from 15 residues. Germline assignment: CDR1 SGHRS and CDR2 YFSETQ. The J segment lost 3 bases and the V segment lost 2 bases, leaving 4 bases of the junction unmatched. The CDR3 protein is CASSLIGTGGYEQYF. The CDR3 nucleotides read TGCGCCAGCAGCTTAATCGGGACAGGGGGCTACGAGCAGTACTTC.

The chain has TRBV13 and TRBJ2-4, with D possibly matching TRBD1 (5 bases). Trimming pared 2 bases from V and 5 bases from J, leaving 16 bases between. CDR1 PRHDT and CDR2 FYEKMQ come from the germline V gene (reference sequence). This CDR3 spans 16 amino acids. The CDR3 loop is CASSLLPQGSENIQYF. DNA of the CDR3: TGTGCCAGCAGCTTACTACCCCAGGGTAGTGAAAACATTCAGTACTTC.

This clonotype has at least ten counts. The CDR3 DNA follows: TGTGCCAGCAGTTCCAGGGGTGGACAGCCCCAGCATTTT. Protein: CASSSRGGQPQHF. The chain combines TRBV6-2 or TRBV6-3 with TRBJ1-5; D is perhaps TRBD1 (6 bases). This CDR3 region has 13 residues. Germline CDR1 is MNHEY and CDR2 is SVGEGT. Trimming pared 4 bases from V and 7 bases from J, leaving 11 bases between.

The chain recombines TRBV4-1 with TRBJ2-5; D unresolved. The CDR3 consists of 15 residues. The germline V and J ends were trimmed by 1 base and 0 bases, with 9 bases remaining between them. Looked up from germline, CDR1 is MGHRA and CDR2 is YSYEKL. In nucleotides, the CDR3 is TGCGCCAGCAGCCAAGTACCCCAGTACCAAGAGACCCAGTACTTC. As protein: CASSQVPQYQETQYF.

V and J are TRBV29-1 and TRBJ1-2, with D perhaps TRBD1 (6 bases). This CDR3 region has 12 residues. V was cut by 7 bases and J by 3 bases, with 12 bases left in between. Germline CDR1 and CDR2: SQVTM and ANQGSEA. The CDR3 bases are TGCAGCGCGACAGGAGCCTACTATGGCTACACCTTC. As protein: CSATGAYYGYTF.

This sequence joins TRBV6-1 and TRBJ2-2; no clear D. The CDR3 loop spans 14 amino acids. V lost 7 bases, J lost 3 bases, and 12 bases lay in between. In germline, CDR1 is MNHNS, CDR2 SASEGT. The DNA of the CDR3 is TGTGCCAGCATTCGGATAGGCGACACCGGGGAGCTGTTTTTT. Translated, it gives CASIRIGDTGELFF.

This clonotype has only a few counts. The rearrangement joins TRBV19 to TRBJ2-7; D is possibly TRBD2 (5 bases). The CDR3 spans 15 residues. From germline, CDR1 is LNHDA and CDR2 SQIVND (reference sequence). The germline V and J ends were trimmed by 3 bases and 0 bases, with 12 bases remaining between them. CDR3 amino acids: CASSMDPGTSYEQYF. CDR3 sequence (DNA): TGTGCCAGTAGTATGGACCCGGGAACCTCCTACGAGCAGTACTTC. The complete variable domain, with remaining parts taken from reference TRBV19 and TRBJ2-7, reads DGGITQSPKYLFRKEGQNVTLSCEQNLNHDAMYWYRQDPGQGLRLIYYSQIVNDFQKGDIAEGYSVSREKKESFPLTVTSAQKNPTAFYLCASSMDPGTSYEQYFGPGTRLTVT.

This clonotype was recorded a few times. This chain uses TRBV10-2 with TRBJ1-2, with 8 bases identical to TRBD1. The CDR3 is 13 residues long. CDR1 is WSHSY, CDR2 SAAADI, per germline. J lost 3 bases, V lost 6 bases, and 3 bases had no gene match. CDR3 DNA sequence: TGCGCCAGCAGGGGACAGGCCGACTATGGCTACACCTTC. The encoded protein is CASRGQADYGYTF.

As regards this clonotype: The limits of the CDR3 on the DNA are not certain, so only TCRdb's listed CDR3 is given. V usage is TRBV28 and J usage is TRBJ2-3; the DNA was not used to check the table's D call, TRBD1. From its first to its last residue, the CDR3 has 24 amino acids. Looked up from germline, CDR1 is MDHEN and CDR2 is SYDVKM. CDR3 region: CASSYRDFTDTQYFGPGTPDTQYF.

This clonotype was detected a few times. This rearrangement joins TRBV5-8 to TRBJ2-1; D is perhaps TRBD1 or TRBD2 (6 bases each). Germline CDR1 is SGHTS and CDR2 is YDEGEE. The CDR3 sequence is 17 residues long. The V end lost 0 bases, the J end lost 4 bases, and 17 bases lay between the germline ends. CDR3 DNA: TGTGCCAGCAGCTTGGGTCTAAACGGGGGCCCTTACAATGAGCAGTTCTTC. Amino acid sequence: CASSLGLNGGPYNEQFF.